Below, one T cell receptor (beta chain) is given with its context. What it binds is unknown. Each patient went into thyroid surgery without having received any treatment. The sample comes from a study of metastatic and nonmetastatic thyroid tumors. Across the whole study: Repertoires were compared across blood and tumor or nodule tissue from malignant and benign thyroid patients.

Overall study findings and caveats: Malignant thyroid tumors reportedly had TCR beta diversity that was significantly higher than in benign nodules, in blood and tumor.

Germline CDR1 and CDR2: MDHEN and SYDVKM. The CDR3 has 14 residues. The J segment lost 5 bases and the V segment lost 7 bases, leaving 4 bases of the junction unmatched. Authors' methods: To classify distant metastasis in papillary thyroid cancer, a model was built from CDR3 differences across clinicopathological groups. MiXCR was used by TCRdb to re-call the PCR reads. It is TCRdb's table, rather than the study itself, that gives the V and J calls and clone size. The sample shows about 18,000 clones, 29% of them seen only once. The specimen sequenced was tumor tissue. The clonotype originates from a male donor with papillary thyroid cancer or a benign thyroid nodule (not recorded which). Some clones in this sample may be carry-over from other donors' samples. The rearrangement uses TRBV28 and TRBJ2-7; 14 positions agree with TRBD2. This CDR3 is CASTGTSGSNEQYF. CDR3 coding DNA: TGTGCCAGCACCGGGACTAGCGGGAGCAACGAGCAGTACTTC.